This TCR beta chain was sequenced during a study of T cells after posttransplantation cyclophosphamide. This clone turned up a few times. The target antigen is unknown. The data were produced by immunoSEQ multiplex PCR, yet TCRdb's version contains in-frame clones alone and is incomplete. The sample shows about 21,000 clones, 75% to 90% of them seen only once. The study, taken as a whole, reports: TRB clonality was highly associated with recipient CMV seropositivity and reactivation. Later blood repertoires were often dominated by clones from the donor CD8+ memory compartment. Blood and skin or GI T cell repertoires showed limited TRB overlap.

Per germline, CDR1 SQVTM and CDR2 ANQGSEA. V dropped 0 bases and J dropped 5 bases, with 16 bases sitting between them. The CDR3 has 15 residues. Methotrexate plus calcineurin inhibitor accompanied controls' myeloablative marrow transplants; sampling was 1 year later. The source of this sequence is a female patient in her 30s who received an allogeneic stem cell transplant from an unrelated donor, was CMV-positive, and had acute and chronic GVHD. Part of the T cells may come from the graft donor. The material sequenced was PBMCs, taken approximately 370 days after allogeneic stem cell transplant with calcineurin inhibitor and methotrexate. J is TRBJ2-5 and V is TRBV29-1, with D perhaps matching TRBD2 (5 bases). In DNA, the CDR3 is TGCAGCGTTGAAGATTCCGTCAGGAGGTCGGAGACCCAGTACTTC. This translates into CSVEDSVRRSETQYF. The whole variable domain, filled in from reference TRBV29-1 and TRBJ2-5, reads SAVISQKPSRDICQRGTSLTIQCQVDSQVTMMFWYRQQPGQSLTLIATANQGSEATYESGFVIDKFPISRPNLTFSTLTVSNMSPEDSSIYLCSVEDSVRRSETQYFGPGTRLLVL.